Sequencing of this T cell receptor (beta chain) was carried out in a study of ipilimumab plus nivolumab after autologous stem cell transplantation. Turning to the study itself: Patients received a median of roughly 5 ipilimumab and about 8 nivolumab doses.

Ipilimumab, 1 mg/kg, started 14 to 28 days after autologous transplant. Per the germline V gene, CDR1 is KGHSH and CDR2 is LQKENI. This CDR3 comprises 17 residues. V lost 3 bases and J lost 0; bases outside the gene matches: 9. Using immunoSEQ multiplex PCR, the repertoire was profiled, and TCRdb retains in-frame clones only, with some absent. This sample yields about 16,000 clones, of which 80% to 85% are seen a single time; roughly 23% belongs to the top ten. Material: PBMCs, obtained in a trial of ipilimumab plus nivolumab as post-transplant consolidation. The chain combines TRBV18 with TRBJ2-7, with TRBD1 matching over 9 bases. This receptor was taken from a male donor with diffuse large B-cell lymphoma. CDR3 amino acids: CASSPNSGTGISYEQYF. CDR3 nucleotides: TGTGCCAGCTCACCGAATTCCGGGACAGGGATCTCCTACGAGCAGTACTTC.